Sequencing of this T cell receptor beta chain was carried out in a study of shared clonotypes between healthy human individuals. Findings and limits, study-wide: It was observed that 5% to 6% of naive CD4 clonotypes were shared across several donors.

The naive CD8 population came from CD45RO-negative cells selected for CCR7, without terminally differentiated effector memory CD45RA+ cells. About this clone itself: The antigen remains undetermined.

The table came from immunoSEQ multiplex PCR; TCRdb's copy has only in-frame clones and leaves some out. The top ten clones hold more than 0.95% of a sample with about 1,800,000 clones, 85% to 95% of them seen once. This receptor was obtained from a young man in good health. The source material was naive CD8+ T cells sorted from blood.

Here the CDR3 DNA reads TGTGCCGGGACAGATACGCAGTATTTT. Translation: CAGTDTQYF. The V and J genes are TRBV18 and TRBJ2-3; D not certain. This CDR3 is built from 9 residues. The germline CDR1 and CDR2 sequences are KGHSH and LQKENI. V was clipped by 11 bases and J by 3 bases, with 3 bases between them.